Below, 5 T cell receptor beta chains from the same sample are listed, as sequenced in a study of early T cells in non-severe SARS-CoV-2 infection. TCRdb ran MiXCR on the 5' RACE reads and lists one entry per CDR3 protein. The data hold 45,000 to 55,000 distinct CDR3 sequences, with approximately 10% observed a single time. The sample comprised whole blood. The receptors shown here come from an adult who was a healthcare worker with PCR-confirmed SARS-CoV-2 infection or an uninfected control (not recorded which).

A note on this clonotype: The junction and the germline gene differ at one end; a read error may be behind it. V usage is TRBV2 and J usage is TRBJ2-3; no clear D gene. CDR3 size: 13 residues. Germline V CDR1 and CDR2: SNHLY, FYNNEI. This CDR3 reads CASNRFPTDTQCF. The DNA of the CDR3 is TGTGCCAGCAACAGATTCCCCACAGATACGCAGTGTTTT.

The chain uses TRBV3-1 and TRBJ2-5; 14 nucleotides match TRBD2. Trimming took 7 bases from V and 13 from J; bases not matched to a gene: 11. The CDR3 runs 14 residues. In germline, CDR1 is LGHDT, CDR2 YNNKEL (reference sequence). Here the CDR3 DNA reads TGTGCCAGCACTTACTCCGGGACTAGCGGGGGAGCGTACTTC. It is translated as CASTYSGTSGGAYF.

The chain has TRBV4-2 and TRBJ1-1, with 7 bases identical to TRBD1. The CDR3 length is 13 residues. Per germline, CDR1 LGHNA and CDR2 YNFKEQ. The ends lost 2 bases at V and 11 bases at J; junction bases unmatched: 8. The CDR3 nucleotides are TGTGCCAGCAGCCAAACCTCAGGGGGAATGGCTTTCTTT. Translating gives CASSQTSGGMAFF.

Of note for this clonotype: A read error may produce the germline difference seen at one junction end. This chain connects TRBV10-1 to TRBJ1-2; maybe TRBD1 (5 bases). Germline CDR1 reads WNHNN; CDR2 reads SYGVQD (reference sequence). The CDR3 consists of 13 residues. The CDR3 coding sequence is TGCGCCAGCAGTGCTGACCGGGACTGGATTCAACTCTTC. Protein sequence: CASSADRDWIQLF.

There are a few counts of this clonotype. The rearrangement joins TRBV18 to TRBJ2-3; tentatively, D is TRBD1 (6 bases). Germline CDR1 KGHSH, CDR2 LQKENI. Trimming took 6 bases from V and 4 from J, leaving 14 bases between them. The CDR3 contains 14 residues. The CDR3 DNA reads TGTGCCAGCTCTACGAGGGGGAAATCAGATACGCAGTATTTT. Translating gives CASSTRGKSDTQYF.